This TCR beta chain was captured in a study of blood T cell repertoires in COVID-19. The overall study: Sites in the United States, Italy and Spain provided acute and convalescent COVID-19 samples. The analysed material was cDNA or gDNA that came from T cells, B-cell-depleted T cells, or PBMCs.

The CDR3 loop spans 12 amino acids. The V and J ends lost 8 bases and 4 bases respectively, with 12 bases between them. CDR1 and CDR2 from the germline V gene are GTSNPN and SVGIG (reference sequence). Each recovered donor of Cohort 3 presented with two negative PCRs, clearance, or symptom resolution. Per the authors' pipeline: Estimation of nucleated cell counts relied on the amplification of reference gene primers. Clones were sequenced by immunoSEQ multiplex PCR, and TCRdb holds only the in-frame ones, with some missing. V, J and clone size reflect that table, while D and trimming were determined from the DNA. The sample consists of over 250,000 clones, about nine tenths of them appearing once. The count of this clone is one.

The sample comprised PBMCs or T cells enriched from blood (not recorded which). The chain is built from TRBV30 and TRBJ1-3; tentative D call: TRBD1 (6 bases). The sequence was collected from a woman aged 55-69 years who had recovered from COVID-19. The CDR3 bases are TGTGCCACTGGGGGCCTGGGAAACACCATATATTTT. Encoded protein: CATGGLGNTIYF.